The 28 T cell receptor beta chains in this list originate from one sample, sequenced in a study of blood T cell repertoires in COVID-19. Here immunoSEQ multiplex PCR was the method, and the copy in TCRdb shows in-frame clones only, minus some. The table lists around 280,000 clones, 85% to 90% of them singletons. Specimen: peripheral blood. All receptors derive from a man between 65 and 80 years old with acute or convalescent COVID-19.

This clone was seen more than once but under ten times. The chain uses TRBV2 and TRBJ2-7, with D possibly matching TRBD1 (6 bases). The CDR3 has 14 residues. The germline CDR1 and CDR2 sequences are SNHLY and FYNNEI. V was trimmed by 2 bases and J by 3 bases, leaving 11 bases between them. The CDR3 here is CASSEQGILYEQYF. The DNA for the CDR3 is TGTGCCAGCAGTGAACAGGGGATCCTCTACGAGCAGTACTTC.

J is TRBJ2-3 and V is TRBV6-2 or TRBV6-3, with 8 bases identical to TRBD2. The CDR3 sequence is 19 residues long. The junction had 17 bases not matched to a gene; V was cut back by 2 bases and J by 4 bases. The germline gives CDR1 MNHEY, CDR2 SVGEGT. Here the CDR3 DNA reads TGTGCCAGCAGTTACGGTAGCGGGACAAGCCCGTTTGGCGCAGATACGCAGTATTTT. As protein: CASSYGSGTSPFGADTQYF.

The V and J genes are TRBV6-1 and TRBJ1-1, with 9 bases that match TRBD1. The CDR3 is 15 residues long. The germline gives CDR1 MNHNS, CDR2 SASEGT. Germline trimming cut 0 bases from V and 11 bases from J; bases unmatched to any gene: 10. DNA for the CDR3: TGTGCCAGCAGTGAAGCATTTTCGGGACAGGGATTCGCTTTCTTT. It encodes CASSEAFSGQGFAFF.

This chain's CDR3 is CASSEPGLAGHNEQFF. CDR3 sequence (DNA): TGCGCCAGCAGCGAGCCGGGACTAGCGGGTCACAATGAGCAGTTCTTC. The chain links TRBV5-1 to TRBJ2-1; 12 bases align to TRBD2. CDR1 is SGHRS and CDR2 is YFSETQ in the germline V gene. The CDR3 is 16 amino acids. The J segment lost 5 bases and the V segment lost 4 bases, leaving 7 bases of the junction unmatched. Supplemented by reference TRBV5-1 and TRBJ2-1, the full variable domain reads KAGVTQTPRYLIKTRGQQVTLSCSPISGHRSVSWYQQTPGQGLQFLFEYFSETQRNKGNFPGRFSGRQFSNSRSEMNVSTLELGDSALYLCASSEPGLAGHNEQFFGPGTRLTVL.

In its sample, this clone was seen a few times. In nucleotides, the CDR3 is TGCAGCGTTGAAGAAGGCCCTACAGGGATGGCCCAGTACTTC. It translates to CSVEEGPTGMAQYF. The chain has TRBV29-1 and TRBJ2-5, with D tentatively TRBD1 (6 bases). The length of the CDR3 is 14 residues. Germline V gene sequence: CDR1 SQVTM, CDR2 ANQGSEA. V lost 0 bases to trimming and J lost 9 bases, with 17 bases between them. Based on the CDR3 plus reference TRBV29-1 and TRBJ2-5, the full variable domain is SAVISQKPSRDICQRGTSLTIQCQVDSQVTMMFWYRQQPGQSLTLIATANQGSEATYESGFVIDKFPISRPNLTFSTLTVSNMSPEDSSIYLCSVEEGPTGMAQYFGPGTRLLVL.

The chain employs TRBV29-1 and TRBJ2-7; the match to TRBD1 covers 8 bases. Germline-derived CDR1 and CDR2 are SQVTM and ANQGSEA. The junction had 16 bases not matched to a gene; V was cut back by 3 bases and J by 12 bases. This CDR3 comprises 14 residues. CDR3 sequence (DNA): TGCAGCGTTGACCCCCCGGACAGGGATAGTCCGGGGTACTTC. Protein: CSVDPPDRDSPGYF.

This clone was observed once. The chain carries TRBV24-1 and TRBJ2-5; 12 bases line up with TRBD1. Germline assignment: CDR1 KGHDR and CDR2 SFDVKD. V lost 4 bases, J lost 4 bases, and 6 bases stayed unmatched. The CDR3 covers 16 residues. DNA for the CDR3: TGTGCCACCAGTGACCCGGGACAGGGGGCCGGAGAGACCCAGTACTTC. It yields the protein CATSDPGQGAGETQYF.

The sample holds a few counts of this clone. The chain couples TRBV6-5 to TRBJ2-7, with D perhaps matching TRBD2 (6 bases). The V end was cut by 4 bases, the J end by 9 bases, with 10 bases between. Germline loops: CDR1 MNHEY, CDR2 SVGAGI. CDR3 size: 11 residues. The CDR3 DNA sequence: TGTGCCAGCAGTTGGGACTTAGGGCAGTACTTC. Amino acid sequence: CASSWDLGQYF.

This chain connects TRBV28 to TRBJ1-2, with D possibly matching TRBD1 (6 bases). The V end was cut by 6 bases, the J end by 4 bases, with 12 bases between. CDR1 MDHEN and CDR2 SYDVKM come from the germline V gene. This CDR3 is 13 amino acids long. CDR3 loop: CASSQGGAYGYTF. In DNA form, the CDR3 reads TGTGCCAGCAGCCAAGGGGGGGCCTATGGCTACACCTTC.

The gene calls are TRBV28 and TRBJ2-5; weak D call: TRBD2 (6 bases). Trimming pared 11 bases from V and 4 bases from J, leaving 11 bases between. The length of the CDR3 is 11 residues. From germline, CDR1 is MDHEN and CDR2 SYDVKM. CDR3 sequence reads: CAAAGPETQYF. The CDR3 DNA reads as TGTGCCGCGGCGGGGCCAGAGACCCAGTACTTC.

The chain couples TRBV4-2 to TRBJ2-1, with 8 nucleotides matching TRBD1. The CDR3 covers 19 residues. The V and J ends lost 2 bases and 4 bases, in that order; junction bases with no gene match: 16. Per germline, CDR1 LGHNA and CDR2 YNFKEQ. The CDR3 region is CASSQRARGRSGPYNEQFF. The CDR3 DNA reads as TGTGCCAGCAGCCAACGAGCCAGGGGGCGGTCGGGGCCTTACAATGAGCAGTTCTTC.

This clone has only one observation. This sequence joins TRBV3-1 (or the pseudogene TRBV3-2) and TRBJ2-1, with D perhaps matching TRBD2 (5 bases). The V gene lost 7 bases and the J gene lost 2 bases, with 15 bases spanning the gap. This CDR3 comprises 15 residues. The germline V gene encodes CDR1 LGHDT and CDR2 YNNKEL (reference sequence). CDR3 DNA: TGTGCCAGCACCCTCTCTGCGGGCCCCTACAATGAGCAGTTCTTC. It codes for CASTLSAGPYNEQFF.

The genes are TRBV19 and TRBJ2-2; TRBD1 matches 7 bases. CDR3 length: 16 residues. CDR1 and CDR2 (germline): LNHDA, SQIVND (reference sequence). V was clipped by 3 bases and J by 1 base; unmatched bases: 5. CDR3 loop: CASSIKRTGNTGELFF. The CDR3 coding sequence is TGTGCCAGTAGTATTAAAAGGACAGGGAACACCGGGGAGCTGTTTTTT. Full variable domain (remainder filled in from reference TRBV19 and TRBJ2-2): DGGITQSPKYLFRKEGQNVTLSCEQNLNHDAMYWYRQDPGQGLRLIYYSQIVNDFQKGDIAEGYSVSREKKESFPLTVTSAQKNPTAFYLCASSIKRTGNTGELFFGEGSRLTVL.

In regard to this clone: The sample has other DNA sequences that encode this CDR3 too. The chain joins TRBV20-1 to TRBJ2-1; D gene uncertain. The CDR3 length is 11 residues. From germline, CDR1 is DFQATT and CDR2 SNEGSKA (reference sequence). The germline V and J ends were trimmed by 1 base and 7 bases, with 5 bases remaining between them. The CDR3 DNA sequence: TGCAGTGCTAGAGTGCGTAATGAGCAGTTCTTC. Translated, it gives CSARVRNEQFF.

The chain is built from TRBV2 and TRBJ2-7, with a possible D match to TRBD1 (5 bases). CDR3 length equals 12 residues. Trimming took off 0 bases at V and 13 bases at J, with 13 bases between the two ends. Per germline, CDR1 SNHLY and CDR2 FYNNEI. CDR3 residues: CASSEARAGRYF. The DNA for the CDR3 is TGTGCCAGCAGTGAAGCCAGGGCAGGCCGTTACTTC.

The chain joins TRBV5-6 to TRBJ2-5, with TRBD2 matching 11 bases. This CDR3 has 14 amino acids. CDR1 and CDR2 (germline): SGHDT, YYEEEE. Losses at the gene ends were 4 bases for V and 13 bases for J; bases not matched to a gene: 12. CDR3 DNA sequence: TGTGCCAGCAGCGTGCTAGCGGGGGGCTCCGTTCGGTACTTC. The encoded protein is CASSVLAGGSVRYF. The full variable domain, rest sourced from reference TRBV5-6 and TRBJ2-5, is DAGVTQSPTHLIKTRGQQVTLRCSPKSGHDTVSWYQQALGQGPQFIFQYYEEEERQRGNFPDRFSGHQFPNYSSELNVNALLLGDSALYLCASSVLAGGSVRYFGPGTRLLVL.

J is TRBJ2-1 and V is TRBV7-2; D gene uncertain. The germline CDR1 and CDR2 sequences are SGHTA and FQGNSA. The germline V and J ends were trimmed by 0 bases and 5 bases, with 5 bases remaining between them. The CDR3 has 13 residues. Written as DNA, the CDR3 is TGTGCCAGCAGCTTAGCTACGGACAATGAGCAGTTCTTC. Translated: CASSLATDNEQFF.

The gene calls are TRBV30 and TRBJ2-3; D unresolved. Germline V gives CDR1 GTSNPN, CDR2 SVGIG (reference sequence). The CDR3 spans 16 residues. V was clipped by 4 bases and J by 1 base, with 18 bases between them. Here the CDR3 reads CAWKPIRTFGTDTQYF. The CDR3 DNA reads TGTGCCTGGAAGCCGATTAGAACCTTTGGCACAGATACGCAGTATTTT.

CDR3 DNA sequence: TGTGCCAGCAGTCGGGACAGGGGGGGCTACACCTTC. Amino acid sequence: CASSRDRGGYTF. V usage is TRBV6-5 and J usage is TRBJ1-2; 11 bases are a match to TRBD1. Looked up from germline, CDR1 is MNHEY and CDR2 is SVGAGI. The CDR3 runs to 12 residues. The J segment lost 8 bases and the V segment lost 5 bases, leaving 1 base of the junction unmatched.

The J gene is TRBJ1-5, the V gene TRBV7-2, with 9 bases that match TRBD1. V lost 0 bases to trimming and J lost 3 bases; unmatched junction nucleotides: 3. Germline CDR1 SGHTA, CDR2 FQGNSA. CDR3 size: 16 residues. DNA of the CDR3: TGTGCCAGCAGCTTAGCGGGGACAGGGAACAATCAGCCCCAGCATTTT. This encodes CASSLAGTGNNQPQHF.

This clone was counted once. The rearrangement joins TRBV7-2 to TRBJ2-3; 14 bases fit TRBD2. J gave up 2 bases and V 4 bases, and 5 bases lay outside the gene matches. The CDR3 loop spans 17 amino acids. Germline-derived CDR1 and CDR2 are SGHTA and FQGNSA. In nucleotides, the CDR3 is TGTGCCAGCAGCTCGAGGACTAGCGGGGGGACCACAGATACGCAGTATTTT. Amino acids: CASSSRTSGGTTDTQYF. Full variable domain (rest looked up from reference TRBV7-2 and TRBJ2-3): GAGVSQSPSNKVTEKGKDVELRCDPISGHTALYWYRQSLGQGLEFLIYFQGNSAPDKSGLPSDRFSAERTGGSVSTLTIQRTQQEDSAVYLCASSSRTSGGTTDTQYFGPGTRLTVL.

This chain's CDR3 is CASSPSRQGAGSPLHF. The CDR3 nucleotides read TGTGCCAGCTCACCATCCCGACAGGGGGCCGGATCACCCCTCCACTTT. The chain has TRBV18 and TRBJ1-6; 10 nucleotides agree with TRBD1. The germline V gene encodes CDR1 KGHSH and CDR2 LQKENI. The V segment lost 2 bases and the J segment 10 bases; nucleotides outside the gene matches: 8. This CDR3 has 16 residues.

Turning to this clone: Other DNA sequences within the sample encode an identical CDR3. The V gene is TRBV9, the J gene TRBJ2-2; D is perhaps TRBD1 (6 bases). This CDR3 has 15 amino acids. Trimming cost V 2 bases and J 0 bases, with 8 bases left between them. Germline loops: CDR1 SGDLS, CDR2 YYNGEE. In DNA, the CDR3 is TGTGCCAGCAGCGTTGGGGGCGCGAACACCGGGGAGCTGTTTTTT. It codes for CASSVGGANTGELFF. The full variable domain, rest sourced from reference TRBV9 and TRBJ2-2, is DSGVTQTPKHLITATGQRVTLRCSPRSGDLSVYWYQQSLDQGLQFLIQYYNGEERAKGNILERFSAQQFPDLHSELNLSSLELGDSALYFCASSVGGANTGELFFGEGSRLTVL.

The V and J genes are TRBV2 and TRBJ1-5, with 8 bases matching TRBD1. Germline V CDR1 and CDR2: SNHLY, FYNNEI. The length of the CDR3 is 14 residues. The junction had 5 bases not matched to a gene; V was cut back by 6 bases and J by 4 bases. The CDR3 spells CASSVGQVNQPQHF. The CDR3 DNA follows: TGTGCCAGCAGCGTGGGACAGGTGAATCAGCCCCAGCATTTT. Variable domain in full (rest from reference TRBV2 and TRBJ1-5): EPEVTQTPSHQVTQMGQEVILRCVPISNHLYFYWYRQILGQKVEFLVSFYNNEISEKSEIFDDQFSVERPDGSNFTLKIRSTKLEDSAMYFCASSVGQVNQPQHFGDGTRLSIL.

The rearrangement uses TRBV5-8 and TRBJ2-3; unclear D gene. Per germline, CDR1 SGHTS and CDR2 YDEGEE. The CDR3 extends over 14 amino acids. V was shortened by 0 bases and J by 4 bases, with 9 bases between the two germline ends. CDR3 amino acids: CASSLARLADTQYF. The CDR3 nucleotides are TGTGCCAGCAGCTTGGCGCGGTTAGCAGATACGCAGTATTTT.

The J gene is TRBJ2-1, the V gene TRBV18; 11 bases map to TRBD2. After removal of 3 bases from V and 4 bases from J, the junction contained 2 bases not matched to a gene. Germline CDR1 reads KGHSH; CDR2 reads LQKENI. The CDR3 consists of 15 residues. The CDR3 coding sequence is TGTGCCAGCTCACCGGGACTAGCGGAGTACAATGAGCAGTTCTTC. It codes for CASSPGLAEYNEQFF.

The CDR3 loop reads CASTRQGSSYEQYF. The CDR3 DNA reads as TGTGCCAGCACCCGACAGGGGTCGTCCTACGAGCAGTACTTC. This chain joins TRBV6-6 and TRBJ2-7, with 8 bases that match TRBD1. CDR1 is MNHNY and CDR2 is SVGAGI in the germline V gene (reference sequence). The CDR3 contains 14 residues. V lost 7 bases and J lost 1; bases outside the gene matches: 6.

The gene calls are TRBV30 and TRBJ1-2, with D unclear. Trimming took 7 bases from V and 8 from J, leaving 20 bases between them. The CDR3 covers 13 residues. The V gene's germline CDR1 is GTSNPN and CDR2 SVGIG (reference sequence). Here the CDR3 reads CAFWAGTSAGYTF. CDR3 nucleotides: TGTGCCTTTTGGGCGGGAACCTCGGCAGGCTACACCTTC.